The sequence of this T cell receptor beta chain was determined in a study of T-cell memory formation after mild COVID-19. Across the study: Across donors, TCR clusters were largely donor specific. Study-wide results and limits: Pre-infection memory contained some responding clones, which suggested that cross-reactive memory had joined. Still unconfirmed is whether the second-wave clones peaking on day 37 recognized SARS-CoV-2. CD4+ bias marked clones expanding day 15 to 37, unlike balanced contracting clones.

The CDR3 has 13 amino acids. Looked up from germline, CDR1 is MGHRA and CDR2 is YSYEKL. This clonotype appeared once. No antigen is known for it. One end of the junction fails to match germline, which may point to a read error. Via MiXCR, TCRdb re-called the 5' RACE reads, giving one row per CDR3 protein. The table shows around 210,000 distinct CDR3 sequences, with around 9.5% occurring only once. The V call is TRBV4-1, the J call TRBJ1-1; D gene unclear. This clonotype was sampled from a man between 18 and 29 years old who had mild COVID-19 (a few samples of this study predate the infection). Cell type and time point are not known. What was sequenced was PBMCs or a T cell subset sorted from them (not recorded which). The CDR3 DNA reads TGCGCCGGCAGCCTCTCCGTGAACACTGAAGCTTTCTTT. Its protein is CAGSLSVNTEAFF.